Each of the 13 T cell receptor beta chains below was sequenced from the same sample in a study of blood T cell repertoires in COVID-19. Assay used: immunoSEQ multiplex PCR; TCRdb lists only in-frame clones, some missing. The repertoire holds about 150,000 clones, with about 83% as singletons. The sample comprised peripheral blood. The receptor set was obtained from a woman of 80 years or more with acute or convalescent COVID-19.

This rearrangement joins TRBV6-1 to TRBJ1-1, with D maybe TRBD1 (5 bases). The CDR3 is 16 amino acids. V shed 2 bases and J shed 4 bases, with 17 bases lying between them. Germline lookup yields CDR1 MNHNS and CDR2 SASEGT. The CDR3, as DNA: TGTGCCAGCAGTGAAATCCCCGGGAGAGGGGCCACTGAAGCTTTCTTT. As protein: CASSEIPGRGATEAFF.

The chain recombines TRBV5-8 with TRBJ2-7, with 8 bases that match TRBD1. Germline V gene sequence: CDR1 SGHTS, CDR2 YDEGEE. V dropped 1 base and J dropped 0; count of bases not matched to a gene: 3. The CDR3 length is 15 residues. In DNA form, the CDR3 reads TGTGCCAGCAGCTTGTTGGACAGGGACTCCTACGAGCAGTACTTC. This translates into CASSLLDRDSYEQYF.

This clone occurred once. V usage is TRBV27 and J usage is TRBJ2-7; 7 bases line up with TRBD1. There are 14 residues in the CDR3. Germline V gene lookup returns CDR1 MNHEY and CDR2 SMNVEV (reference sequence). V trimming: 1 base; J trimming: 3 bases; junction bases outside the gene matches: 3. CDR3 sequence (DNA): TGTGCCAGCAGTTTATTCAGGGGGTACTACGAGCAGTACTTC. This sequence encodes CASSLFRGYYEQYF.

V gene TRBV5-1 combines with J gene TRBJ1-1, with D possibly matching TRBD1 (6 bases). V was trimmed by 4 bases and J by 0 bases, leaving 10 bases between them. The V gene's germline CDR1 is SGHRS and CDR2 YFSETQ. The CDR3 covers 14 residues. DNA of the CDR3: TGCGCCAGCAGCCTTGACAGGATGAACACTGAAGCTTTCTTT. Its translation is CASSLDRMNTEAFF.

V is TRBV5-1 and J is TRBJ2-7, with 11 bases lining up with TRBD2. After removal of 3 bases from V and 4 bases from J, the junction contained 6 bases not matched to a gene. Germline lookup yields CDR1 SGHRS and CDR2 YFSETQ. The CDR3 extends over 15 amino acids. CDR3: CASSSIAGGLYEQYF. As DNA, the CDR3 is TGCGCCAGCAGCTCAATAGCGGGAGGGCTGTACGAGCAGTACTTC.

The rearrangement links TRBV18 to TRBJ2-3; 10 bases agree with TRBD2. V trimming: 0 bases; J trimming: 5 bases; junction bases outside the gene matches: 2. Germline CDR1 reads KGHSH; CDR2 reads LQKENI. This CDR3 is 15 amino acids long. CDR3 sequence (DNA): TGTGCCAGCTCACCACCGGCTAGCGGGGGAGATACGCAGTATTTT. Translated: CASSPPASGGDTQYF.

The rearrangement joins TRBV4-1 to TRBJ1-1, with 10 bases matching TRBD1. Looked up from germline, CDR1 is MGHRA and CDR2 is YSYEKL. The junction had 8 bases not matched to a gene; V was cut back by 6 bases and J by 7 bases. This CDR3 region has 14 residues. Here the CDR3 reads CASSLTGGTNEAFF. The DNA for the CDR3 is TGCGCCAGCAGTCTGACAGGGGGCACCAATGAAGCTTTCTTT.

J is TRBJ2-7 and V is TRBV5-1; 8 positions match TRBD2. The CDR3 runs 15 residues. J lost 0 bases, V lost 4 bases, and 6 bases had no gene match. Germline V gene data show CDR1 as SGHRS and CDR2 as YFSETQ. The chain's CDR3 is CASSPSGGLSYEQYF. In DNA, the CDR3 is TGCGCCAGCAGCCCCAGCGGGGGACTCTCCTACGAGCAGTACTTC.

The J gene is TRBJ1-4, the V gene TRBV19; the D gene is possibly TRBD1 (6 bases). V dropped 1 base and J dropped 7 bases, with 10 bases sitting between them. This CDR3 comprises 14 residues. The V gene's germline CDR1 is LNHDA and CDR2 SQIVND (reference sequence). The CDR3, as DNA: TGTGCCAGTAGTATAGGGGGGCAAGCTGAAAAACTGTTTTTT. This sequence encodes CASSIGGQAEKLFF.

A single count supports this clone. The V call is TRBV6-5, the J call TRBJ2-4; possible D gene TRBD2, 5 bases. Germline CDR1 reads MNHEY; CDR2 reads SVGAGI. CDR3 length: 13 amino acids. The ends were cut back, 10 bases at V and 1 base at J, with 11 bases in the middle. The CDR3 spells CATPGGAKNIQYF. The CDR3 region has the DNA TGTGCCACCCCTGGCGGGGCCAAAAACATTCAGTACTTC.

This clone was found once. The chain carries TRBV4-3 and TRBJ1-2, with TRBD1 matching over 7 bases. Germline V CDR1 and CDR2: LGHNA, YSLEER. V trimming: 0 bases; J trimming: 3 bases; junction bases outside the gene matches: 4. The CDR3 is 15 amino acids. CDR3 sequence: CASSQERQGDYGYTF. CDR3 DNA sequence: TGCGCCAGCAGCCAAGAGCGGCAGGGGGACTATGGCTACACCTTC.

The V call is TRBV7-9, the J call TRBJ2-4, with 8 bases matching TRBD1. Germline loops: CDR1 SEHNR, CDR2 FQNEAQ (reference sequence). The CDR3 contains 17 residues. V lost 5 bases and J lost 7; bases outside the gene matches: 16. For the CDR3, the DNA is TGTGCCAGCAGCCCTCTAGCTGGGCAGGGGGCTTCGAACATTCAGTACTTC. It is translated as CASSPLAGQGASNIQYF. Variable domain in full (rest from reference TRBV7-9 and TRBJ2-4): DTGVSQNPRHKITKRGQNVTFRCDPISEHNRLYWYRQTLGQGPEFLTYFQNEAQLEKSRLLSDRFSAERPKGSFSTLEIQRTEQGDSAMYLCASSPLAGQGASNIQYFGAGTRLSVL.

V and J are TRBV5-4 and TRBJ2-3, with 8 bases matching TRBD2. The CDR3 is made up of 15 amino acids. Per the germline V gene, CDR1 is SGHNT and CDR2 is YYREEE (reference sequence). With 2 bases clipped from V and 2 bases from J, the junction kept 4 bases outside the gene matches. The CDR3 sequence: CASSLAGEHTDTQYF. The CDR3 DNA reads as TGTGCCAGCAGCTTAGCGGGGGAACACACAGATACGCAGTATTTT.